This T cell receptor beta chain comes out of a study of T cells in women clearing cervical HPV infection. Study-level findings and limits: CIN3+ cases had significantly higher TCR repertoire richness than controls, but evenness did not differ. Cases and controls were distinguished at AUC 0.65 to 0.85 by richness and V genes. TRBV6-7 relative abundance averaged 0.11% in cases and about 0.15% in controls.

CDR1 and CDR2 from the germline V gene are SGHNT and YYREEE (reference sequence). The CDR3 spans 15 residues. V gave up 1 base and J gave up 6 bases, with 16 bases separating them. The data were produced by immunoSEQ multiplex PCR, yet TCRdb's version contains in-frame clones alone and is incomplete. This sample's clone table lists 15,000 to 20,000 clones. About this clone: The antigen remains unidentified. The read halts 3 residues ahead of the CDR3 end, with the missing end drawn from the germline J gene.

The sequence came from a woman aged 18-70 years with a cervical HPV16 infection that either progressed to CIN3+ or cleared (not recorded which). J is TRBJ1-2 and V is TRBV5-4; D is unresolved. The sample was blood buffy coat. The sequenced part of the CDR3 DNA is TGTGCCAGCAGCTTGTGGCCTCCACCCGAAAATGGC. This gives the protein CASSLWPPPENG. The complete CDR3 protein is CASSLWPPPENGYTF.